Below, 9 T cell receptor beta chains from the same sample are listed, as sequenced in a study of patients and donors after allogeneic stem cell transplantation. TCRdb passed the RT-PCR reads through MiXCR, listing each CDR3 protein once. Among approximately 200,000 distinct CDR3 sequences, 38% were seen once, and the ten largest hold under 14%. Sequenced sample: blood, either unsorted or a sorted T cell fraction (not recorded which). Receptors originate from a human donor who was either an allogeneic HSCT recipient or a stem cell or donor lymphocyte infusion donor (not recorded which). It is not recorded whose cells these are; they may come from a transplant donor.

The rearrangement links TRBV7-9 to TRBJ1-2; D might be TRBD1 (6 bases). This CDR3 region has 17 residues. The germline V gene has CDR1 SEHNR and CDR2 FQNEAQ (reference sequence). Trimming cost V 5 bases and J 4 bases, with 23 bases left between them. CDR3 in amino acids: CASSPPGYGGRFYGYTF. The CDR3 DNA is TGTGCCAGCAGCCCCCCCGGATATGGGGGGCGCTTCTATGGCTACACCTTC.

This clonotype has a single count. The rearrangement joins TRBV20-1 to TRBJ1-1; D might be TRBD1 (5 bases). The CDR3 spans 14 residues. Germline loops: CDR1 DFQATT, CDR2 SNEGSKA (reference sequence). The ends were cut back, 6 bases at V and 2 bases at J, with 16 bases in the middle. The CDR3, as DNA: TGCAGTGCCCGCCAGACAGTTTTAAACACTGAAGCTTTCTTT. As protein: CSARQTVLNTEAFF.

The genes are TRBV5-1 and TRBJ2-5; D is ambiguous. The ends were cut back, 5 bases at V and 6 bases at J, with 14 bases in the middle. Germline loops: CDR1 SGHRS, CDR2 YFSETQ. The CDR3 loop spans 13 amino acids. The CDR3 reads CASSFDISKTQYF. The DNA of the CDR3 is TGCGCCAGCAGTTTCGACATATCGAAGACCCAGTACTTC.

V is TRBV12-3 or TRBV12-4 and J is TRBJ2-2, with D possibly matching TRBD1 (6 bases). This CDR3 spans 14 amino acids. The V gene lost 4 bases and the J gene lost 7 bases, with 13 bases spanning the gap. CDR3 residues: CASSSNREFGELFF. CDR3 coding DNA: TGTGCCAGCAGTTCCAACAGGGAATTCGGGGAGCTGTTTTTT.

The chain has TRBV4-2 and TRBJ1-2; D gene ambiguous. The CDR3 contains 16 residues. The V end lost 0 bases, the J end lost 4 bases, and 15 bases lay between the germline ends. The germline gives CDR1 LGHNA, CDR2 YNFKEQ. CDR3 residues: CASSQESRSRVYGYTF. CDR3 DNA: TGTGCCAGCAGCCAAGAGAGTCGGTCCCGGGTCTATGGCTACACCTTC.

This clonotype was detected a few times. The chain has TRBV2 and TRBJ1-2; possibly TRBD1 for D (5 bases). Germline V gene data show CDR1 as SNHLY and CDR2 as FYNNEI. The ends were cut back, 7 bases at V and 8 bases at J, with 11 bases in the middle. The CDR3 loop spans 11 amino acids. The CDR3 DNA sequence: TGTGCCAGCACTCCAGGGTACGGCTACACCTTC. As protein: CASTPGYGYTF.

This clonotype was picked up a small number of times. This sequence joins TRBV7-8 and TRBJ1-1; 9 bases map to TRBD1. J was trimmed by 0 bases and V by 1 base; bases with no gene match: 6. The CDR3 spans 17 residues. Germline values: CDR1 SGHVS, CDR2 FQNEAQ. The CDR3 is CASSLVWTGVVNTEAFF. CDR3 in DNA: TGTGCCAGCAGCTTAGTTTGGACAGGGGTCGTGAACACTGAAGCTTTCTTT.

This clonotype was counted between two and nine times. The CDR3: CASSLGDRGSNQPQHF. The DNA for the CDR3 is TGTGCCAGCAGCTTAGGGGACAGGGGAAGCAATCAGCCCCAGCATTTT. The chain employs TRBV7-8 and TRBJ1-5, with 10 bases that match TRBD1. This CDR3 has 16 residues. J was trimmed by 1 base and V by 1 base; bases with no gene match: 1. The germline gives CDR1 SGHVS, CDR2 FQNEAQ.

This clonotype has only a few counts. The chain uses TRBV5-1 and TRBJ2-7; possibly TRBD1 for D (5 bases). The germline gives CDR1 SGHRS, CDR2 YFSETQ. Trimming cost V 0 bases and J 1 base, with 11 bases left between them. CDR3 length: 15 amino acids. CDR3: CASSLDQGFSYEQYF. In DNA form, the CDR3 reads TGCGCCAGCAGCTTGGACCAGGGTTTTTCCTACGAGCAGTACTTC.